This T cell receptor (beta chain) was identified in a study of cytomegalovirus exposure and HLA in healthy donors. Study-level results: In a later analysis, the majority of CMV-associated beta chains seemingly showed HLA restriction. Cytomegalovirus association was assigned to about 150 TCR beta chains. A likely sequencing artifact accounted for one observed cluster of highly shared sequence variants.

Amplification used 60 Vbeta primers and 13 Jbeta primers. The protocol was immunoSEQ multiplex PCR, while the TCRdb copy is restricted to in-frame clones and leaves out a portion. There are approximately 120,000 clones in the sample; approximately 78% occur only once, and roughly 4% lies in the top ten. Trimming shortened V by 0 bases and J by 3 bases, and 8 bases separated the two germline ends. Per germline, CDR1 MNHEY and CDR2 SVGAGI. CDR3 length: 14 residues. Regarding this clone: What it binds is unknown.

This clonotype was obtained from a man in his forties in good health and CMV-seronegative. The chain has TRBV6-5 and TRBJ1-2; tentative D call: TRBD1 (5 bases). The specimen sequenced was PBMCs. CDR3 coding DNA: TGTGCCAGCAGTTACTCGGGGGGGGACTATGGCTACACCTTC. Encoded protein: CASSYSGGDYGYTF.